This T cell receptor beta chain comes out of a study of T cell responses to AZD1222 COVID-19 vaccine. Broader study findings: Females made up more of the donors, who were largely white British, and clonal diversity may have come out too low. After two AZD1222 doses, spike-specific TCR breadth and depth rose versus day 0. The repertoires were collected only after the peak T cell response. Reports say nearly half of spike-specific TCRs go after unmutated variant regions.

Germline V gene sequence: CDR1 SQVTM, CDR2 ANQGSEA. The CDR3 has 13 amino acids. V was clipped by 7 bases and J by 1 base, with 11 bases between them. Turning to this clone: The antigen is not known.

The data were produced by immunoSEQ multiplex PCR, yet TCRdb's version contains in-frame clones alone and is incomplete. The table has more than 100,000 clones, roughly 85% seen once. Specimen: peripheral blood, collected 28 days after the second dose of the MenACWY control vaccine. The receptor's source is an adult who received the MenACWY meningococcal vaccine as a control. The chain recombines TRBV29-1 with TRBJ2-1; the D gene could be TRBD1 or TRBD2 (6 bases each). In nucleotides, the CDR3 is TGCAGCGCCGGAGGGACATCCTACAATGAGCAGTTCTTC. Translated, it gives CSAGGTSYNEQFF.